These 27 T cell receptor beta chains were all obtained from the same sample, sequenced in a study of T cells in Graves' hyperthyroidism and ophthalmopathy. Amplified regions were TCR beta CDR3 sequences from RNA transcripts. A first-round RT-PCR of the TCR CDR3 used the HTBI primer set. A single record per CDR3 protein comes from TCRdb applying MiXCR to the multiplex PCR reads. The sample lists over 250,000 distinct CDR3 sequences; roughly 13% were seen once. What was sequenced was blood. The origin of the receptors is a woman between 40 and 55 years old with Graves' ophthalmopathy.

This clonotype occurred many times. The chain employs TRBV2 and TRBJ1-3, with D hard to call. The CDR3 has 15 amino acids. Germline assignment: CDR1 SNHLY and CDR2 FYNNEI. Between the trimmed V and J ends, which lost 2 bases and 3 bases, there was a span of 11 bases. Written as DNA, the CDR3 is TGTGCCAGCAGTGAACCGGAGGACTTTGGAAACACCATATATTTT. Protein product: CASSEPEDFGNTIYF.

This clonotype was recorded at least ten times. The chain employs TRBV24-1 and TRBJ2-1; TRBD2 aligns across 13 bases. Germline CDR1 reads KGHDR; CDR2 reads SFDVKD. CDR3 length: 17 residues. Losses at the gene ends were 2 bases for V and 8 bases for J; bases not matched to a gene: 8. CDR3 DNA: TGTGCCACCAGTGATTCCTCTGGACTAGCGGGAGACCATGAGCAGTTCTTC. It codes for CATSDSSGLAGDHEQFF.

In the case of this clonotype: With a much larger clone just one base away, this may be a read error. The CDR3 is CASSYSKRGRTEAFF. The CDR3 DNA is TGTGCCAGCAGTTACTCGAAACGAGGGCGGACTGAAGCTTTCTTT. This sequence joins TRBV6-5 and TRBJ1-1; no clear D. Germline V gives CDR1 MNHEY, CDR2 SVGAGI. V shed 0 bases and J shed 5 bases, with 13 bases lying between them. The CDR3 loop spans 15 amino acids.

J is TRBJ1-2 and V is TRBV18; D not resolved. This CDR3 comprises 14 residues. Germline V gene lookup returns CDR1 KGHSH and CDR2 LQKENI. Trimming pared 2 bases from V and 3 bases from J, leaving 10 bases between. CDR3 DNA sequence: TGTGCCAGCTCACCAAGAGGGAACGACTATGGCTACACCTTC. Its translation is CASSPRGNDYGYTF. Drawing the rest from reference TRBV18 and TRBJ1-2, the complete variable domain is NAGVMQNPRHLVRRRGQEARLRCSPMKGHSHVYWYRQLPEEGLKFMVYLQKENIIDESGMPKERFSAEFPKEGPSILRIQQVVRGDSAAYFCASSPRGNDYGYTFGSGTRLTVV.

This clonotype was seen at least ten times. CDR3 sequence reads: CASSGQTRRETQYF. CDR3 sequence (DNA): TGTGCCAGCAGTGGGCAAACCCGACGGGAGACCCAGTACTTC. V usage is TRBV2 and J usage is TRBJ2-5; no definite D call. CDR3 length: 14 residues. The V gene lost 4 bases and the J gene lost 5 bases, with 14 bases spanning the gap. Germline CDR1 and CDR2: SNHLY and FYNNEI.

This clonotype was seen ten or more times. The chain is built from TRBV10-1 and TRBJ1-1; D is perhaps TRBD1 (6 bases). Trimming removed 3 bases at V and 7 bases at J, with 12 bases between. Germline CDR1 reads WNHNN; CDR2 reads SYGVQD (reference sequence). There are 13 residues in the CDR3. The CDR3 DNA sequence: TGCGCCAGCAGTGACGACAGGAAACTTGAAGCTTTCTTT. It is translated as CASSDDRKLEAFF.

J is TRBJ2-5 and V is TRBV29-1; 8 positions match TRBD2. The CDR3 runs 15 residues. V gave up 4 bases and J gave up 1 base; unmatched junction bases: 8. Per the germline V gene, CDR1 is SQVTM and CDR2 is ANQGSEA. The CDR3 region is CSVAGGVEVQETQYF. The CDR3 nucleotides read TGCAGCGTTGCCGGGGGGGTGGAGGTCCAAGAGACCCAGTACTTC.

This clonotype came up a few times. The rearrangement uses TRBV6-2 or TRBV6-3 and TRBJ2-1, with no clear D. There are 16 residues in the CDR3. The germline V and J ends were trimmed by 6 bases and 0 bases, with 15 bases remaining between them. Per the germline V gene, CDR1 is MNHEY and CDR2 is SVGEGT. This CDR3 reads CASRYETSSSYNEQFF. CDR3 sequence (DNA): TGTGCCAGCAGATACGAGACGAGCTCCTCCTACAATGAGCAGTTCTTC.

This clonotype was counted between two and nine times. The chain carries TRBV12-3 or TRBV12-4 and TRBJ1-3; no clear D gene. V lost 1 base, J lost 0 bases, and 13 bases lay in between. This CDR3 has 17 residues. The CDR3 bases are TGTGCCAGCAGTTTAGGACCGATCAGTCTCTCTGGAAACACCATATATTTT. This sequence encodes CASSLGPISLSGNTIYF.

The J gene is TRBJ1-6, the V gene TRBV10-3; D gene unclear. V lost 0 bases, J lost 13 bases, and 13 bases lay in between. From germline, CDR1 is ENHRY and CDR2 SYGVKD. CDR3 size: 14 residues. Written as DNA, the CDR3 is TGTGCCATCAGTGAGTCGATCTTACAGATTCCCCTCCACTTT. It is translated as CAISESILQIPLHF.

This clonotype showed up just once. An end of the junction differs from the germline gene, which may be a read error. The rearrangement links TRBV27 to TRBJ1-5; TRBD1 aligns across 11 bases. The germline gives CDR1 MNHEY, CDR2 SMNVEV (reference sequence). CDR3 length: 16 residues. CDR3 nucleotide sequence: TGTGCCAGCAGTTCCACGGACAGGGGGCTCAATCGGCCCCAGCATTTT. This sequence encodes CASSSTDRGLNRPQHF.

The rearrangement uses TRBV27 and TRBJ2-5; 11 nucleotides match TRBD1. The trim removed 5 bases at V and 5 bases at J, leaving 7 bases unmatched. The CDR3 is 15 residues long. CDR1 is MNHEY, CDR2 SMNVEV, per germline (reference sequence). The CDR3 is CASSPGTGGRETQYF. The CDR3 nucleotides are TGTGCCAGCAGTCCCGGGACAGGGGGTCGGGAGACCCAGTACTTC.

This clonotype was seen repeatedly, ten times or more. In nucleotides, the CDR3 is TGTGCCAGCAGTGAAGGTCTAGTTGGGGGGACCCAGTACTTC. Translating it yields CASSEGLVGGTQYF. V is TRBV2 and J is TRBJ2-5; D might be TRBD1 or TRBD2, each matching 5 bases. Germline assignment: CDR1 SNHLY and CDR2 FYNNEI. Trimming pared 1 base from V and 7 bases from J, leaving 13 bases between. The CDR3 has 14 amino acids.

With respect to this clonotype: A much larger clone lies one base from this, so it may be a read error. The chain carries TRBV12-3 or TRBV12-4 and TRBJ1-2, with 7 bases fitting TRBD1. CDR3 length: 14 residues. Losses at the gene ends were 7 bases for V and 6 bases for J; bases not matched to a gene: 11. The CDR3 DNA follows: TGTGCCAGCAAAGTCCGCGTAGGGGGCGATGGCTACACCTTC. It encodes CASKVRVGGDGYTF.

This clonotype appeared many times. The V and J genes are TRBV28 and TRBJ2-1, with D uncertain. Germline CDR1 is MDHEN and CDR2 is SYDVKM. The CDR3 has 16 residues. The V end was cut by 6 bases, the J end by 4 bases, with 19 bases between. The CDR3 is CASSAENLPPYNEQFF. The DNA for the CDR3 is TGTGCCAGCAGCGCAGAAAACCTCCCCCCGTACAATGAGCAGTTCTTC.

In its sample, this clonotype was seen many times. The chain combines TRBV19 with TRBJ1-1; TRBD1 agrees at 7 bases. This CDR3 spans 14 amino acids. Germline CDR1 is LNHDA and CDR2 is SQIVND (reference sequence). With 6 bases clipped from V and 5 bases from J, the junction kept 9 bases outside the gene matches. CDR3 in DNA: TGTGCCAGTAGCACTTTACAGGGGAAGACTGAAGCTTTCTTT. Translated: CASSTLQGKTEAFF.

DNA of the CDR3: TGTGCCAGCAGCAGGGCGACGGCGGAGACCCAGTACTTC. Translation gives CASSRATAETQYF. The chain links TRBV9 to TRBJ2-5; D unresolved. Per the germline V gene, CDR1 is SGDLS and CDR2 is YYNGEE. The CDR3 is made up of 13 amino acids. V was cut by 4 bases and J by 5 bases, with 12 bases left in between.

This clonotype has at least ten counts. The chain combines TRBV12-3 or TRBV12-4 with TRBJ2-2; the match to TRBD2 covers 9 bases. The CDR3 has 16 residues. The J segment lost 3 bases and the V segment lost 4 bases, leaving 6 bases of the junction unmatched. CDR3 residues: CASSSTSGPYTGELFF. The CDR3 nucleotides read TGTGCCAGCAGTTCTACTAGCGGGCCATACACCGGGGAGCTGTTTTTT.

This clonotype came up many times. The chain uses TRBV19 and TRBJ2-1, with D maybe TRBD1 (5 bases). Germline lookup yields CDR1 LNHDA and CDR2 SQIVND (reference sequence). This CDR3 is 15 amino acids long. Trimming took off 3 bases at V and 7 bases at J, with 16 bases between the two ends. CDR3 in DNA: TGTGCCAGTAGTATCTCGGCAGGGAACAAGAATGAGCAGTTCTTC. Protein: CASSISAGNKNEQFF. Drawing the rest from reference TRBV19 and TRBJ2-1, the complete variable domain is DGGITQSPKYLFRKEGQNVTLSCEQNLNHDAMYWYRQDPGQGLRLIYYSQIVNDFQKGDIAEGYSVSREKKESFPLTVTSAQKNPTAFYLCASSISAGNKNEQFFGPGTRLTVL.

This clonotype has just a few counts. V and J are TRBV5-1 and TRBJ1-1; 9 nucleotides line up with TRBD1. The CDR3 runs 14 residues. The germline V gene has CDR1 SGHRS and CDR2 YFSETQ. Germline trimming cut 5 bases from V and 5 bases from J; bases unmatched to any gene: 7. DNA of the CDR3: TGCGCCAGCAGAACCGGGACAGGGAAAACTGAAGCTTTCTTT. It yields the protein CASRTGTGKTEAFF. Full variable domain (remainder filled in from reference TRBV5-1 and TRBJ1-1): KAGVTQTPRYLIKTRGQQVTLSCSPISGHRSVSWYQQTPGQGLQFLFEYFSETQRNKGNFPGRFSGRQFSNSRSEMNVSTLELGDSALYLCASRTGTGKTEAFFGQGTRLTVV.

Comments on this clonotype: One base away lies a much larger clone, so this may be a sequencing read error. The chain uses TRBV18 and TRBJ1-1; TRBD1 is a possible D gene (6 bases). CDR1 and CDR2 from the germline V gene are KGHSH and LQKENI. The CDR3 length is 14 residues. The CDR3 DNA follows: TGTGCCAGCTCGACGGCAGGGGAGGTTACTGAAGCTCTCTTT. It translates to CASSTAGEVTEALF.

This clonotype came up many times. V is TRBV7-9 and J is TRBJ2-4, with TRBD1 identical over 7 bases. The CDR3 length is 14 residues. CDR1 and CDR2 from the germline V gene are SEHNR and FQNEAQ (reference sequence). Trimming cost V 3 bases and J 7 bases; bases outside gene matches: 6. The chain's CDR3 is CASSFRGGGNIQYF. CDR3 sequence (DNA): TGTGCCAGCAGCTTCCGAGGGGGCGGGAACATTCAGTACTTC.

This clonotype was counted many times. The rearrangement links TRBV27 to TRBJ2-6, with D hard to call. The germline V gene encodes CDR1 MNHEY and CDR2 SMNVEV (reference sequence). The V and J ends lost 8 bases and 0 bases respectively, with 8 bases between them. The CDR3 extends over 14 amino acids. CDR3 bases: TGTGCCAGCCGCGGTTTCTCTGGGGCCAACGTCCTGACTTTC. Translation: CASRGFSGANVLTF.

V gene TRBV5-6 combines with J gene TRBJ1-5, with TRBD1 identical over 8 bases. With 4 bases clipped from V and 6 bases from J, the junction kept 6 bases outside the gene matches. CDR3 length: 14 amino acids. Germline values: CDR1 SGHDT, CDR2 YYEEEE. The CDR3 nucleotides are TGTGCCAGCAGCGAAACAGGGGGAGTTCAGCCCCAGCATTTT. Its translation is CASSETGGVQPQHF. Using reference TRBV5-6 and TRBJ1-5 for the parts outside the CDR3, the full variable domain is DAGVTQSPTHLIKTRGQQVTLRCSPKSGHDTVSWYQQALGQGPQFIFQYYEEEERQRGNFPDRFSGHQFPNYSSELNVNALLLGDSALYLCASSETGGVQPQHFGDGTRLSIL.

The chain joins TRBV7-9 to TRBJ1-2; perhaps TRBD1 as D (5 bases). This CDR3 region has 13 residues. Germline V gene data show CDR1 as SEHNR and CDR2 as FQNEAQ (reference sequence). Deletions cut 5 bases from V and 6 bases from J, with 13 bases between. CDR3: CASSPNPRDGYTF. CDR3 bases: TGTGCCAGCAGCCCAAATCCCAGGGATGGCTACACCTTC.

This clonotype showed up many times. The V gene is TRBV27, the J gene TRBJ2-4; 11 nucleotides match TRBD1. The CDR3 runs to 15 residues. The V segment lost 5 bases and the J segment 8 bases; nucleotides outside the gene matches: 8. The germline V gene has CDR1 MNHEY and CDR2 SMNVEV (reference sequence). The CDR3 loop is CASSPRGQGADIQYF. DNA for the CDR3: TGTGCCAGCAGTCCTCGTGGACAGGGGGCTGACATTCAGTACTTC.

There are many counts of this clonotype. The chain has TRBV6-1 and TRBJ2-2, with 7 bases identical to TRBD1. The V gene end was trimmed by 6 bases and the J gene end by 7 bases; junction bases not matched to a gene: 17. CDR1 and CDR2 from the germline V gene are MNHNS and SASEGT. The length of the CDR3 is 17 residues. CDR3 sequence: CASSSQKLGGVDGELFF. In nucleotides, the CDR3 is TGTGCCAGCAGCTCACAGAAACTAGGGGGCGTGGACGGGGAGCTGTTTTTT.